This T cell receptor (beta chain) originates from a study of memory CD4+ T cells and cytomegalovirus serostatus. Single viable CD3+CD4+CD8-CD45RO+ cells were sorted as the memory CD4+ T cells. Serum IgG to CMV pp150, pp28, p38 and p52 defined serostatus. Generated by immunoSEQ multiplex PCR, the TCRdb table keeps only in-frame clones and is missing some. This table has approximately 41,000 clones, 76% appearing once. Trimming stripped 5 bases from V and 9 bases from J, with 14 bases between. CDR3 length equals 13 residues. Germline CDR1 is SGHVS and CDR2 is FQNEAQ. The sequence was obtained from an adult in good health and CMV-seronegative. Sequencing used memory CD4+ T cells from blood. The rearrangement joins TRBV7-8 to TRBJ2-1; TRBD1 is a possible D gene (6 bases). The CDR3 DNA reads as TGTGCCAGCAGCACCGACAGGAGGCCTGAGCAGTTCTTC. Protein: CASSTDRRPEQFF.